The T cell receptor (beta chain) under discussion was sequenced for a study of Ad26.COV2.S vaccination and SARS-CoV-2 variants. Study-level points and caveats: Total T cell responses may have been underestimated by the TCR breadth and depth analyses. Placebo recipients and vaccine recipients were similar in non-spike TCR breadth.

In its sample, this clone was seen once. Its matching antigen is unknown. The CDR3 has 17 amino acids. The ends lost 0 bases at V and 4 bases at J; junction bases unmatched: 8. The germline V gene has CDR1 SGDLS and CDR2 YYNGEE. The assay was immunoSEQ multiplex PCR, and TCRdb's table has in-frame clones only and misses some. Of just over 350,000 clones in the sample, about 92% are singletons; the top ten hold 3% to 5%. This specimen consisted of peripheral blood, obtained after recovery from COVID-19. This TCR derives from a human donor who had recovered from COVID-19. This rearrangement joins TRBV9 to TRBJ2-1, with 9 bases that match TRBD2. In DNA, the CDR3 is TGTGCCAGCAGCGTAGACCCAGCGGGGGGATTATACAATGAGCAGTTCTTC. Residues: CASSVDPAGGLYNEQFF.